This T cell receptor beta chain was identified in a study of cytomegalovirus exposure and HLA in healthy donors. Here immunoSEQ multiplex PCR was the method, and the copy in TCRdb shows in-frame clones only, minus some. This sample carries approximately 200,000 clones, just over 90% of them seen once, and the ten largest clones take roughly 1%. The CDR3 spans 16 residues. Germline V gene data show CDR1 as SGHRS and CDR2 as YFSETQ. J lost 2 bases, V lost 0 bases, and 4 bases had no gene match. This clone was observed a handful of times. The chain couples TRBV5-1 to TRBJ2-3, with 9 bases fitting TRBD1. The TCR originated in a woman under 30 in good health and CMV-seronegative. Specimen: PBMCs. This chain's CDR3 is CASSLAGQGTTDTQYF. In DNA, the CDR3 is TGCGCCAGCAGCTTGGCGGGACAGGGTACCACAGATACGCAGTATTTT.